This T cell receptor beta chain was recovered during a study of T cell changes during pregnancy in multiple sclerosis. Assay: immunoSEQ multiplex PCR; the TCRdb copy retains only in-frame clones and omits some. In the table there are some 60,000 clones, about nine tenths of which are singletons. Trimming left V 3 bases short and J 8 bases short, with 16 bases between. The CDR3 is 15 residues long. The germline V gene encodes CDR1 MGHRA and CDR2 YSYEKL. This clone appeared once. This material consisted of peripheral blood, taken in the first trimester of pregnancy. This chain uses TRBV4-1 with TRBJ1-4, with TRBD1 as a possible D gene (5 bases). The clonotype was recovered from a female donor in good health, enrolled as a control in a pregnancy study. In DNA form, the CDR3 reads TGCGCCAGCAGCCATCAGGGCCCGGGAGAAGAAAAACTGTTTTTT. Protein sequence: CASSHQGPGEEKLFF.